This T cell receptor (beta chain) originates from a study of blood T cell repertoires in COVID-19. Only in-frame clones appear in the TCRdb table, and some are missing; sequencing was by immunoSEQ multiplex PCR. Of about 260,000 clones detected, under 90% appear once; the ten largest clones hold 8.6%. The CDR3 sequence is 16 residues long. The germline V and J ends were trimmed by 4 bases and 0 bases, with 13 bases remaining between them. The germline CDR1 and CDR2 sequences are MGHRA and YSYEKL. The chain links TRBV4-1 to TRBJ2-1, with a weak D call TRBD2 (6 bases). The receptor was isolated from a human donor in a cohort sampled during active COVID-19. Input material: peripheral blood. CDR3 coding DNA: TGCGCCAGCAGCCGTACCGGGACTGGCTCCTACAATGAGCAGTTCTTC. It codes for CASSRTGTGSYNEQFF.